This T cell receptor (beta chain) was captured in a study of Graves' ophthalmopathy and Graves' hyperthyroidism. RNA transcripts were the source from which TCR beta CDR3 regions were amplified. HTBI-primed first-round RT-PCR preceded second-round multiplex PCR. TCRdb used MiXCR to reprocess the multiplex PCR reads, holding one entry per CDR3 protein. The data contain over 650,000 distinct CDR3 sequences, approximately 39% of them seen just once; the ten biggest clones take up more than 2.5%. This clonotype was detected a few times. From germline, CDR1 is LGHNA and CDR2 YSLEER. The CDR3 is made up of 15 amino acids. The V segment lost 4 bases and the J segment 7 bases; nucleotides outside the gene matches: 10.

This clonotype originated in an adult man with Graves' ophthalmopathy. The specimen sequenced was peripheral blood. The chain uses TRBV4-3 and TRBJ1-5; TRBD1 aligns across 7 bases. The CDR3 region has the DNA TGCGCCAGCAGCCGCCAAACAGGGGCCGGACAGCCCCAGCATTTT. This gives the protein CASSRQTGAGQPQHF.